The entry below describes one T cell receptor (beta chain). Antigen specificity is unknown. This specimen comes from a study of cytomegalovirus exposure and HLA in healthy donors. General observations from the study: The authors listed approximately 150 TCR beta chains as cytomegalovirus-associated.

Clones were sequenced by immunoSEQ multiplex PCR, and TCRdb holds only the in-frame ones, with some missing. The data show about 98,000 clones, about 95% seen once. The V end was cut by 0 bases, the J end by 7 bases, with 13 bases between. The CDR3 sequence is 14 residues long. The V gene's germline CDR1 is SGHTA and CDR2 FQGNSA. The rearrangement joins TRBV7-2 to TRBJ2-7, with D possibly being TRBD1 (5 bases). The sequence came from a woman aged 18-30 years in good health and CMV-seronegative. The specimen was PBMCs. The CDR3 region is CASSLARELSEQYF. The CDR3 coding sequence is TGTGCCAGCAGCTTAGCCAGGGAATTGAGTGAGCAGTACTTC.